This TCR beta chain was sequenced in a study of blood T cell repertoires in COVID-19. The CDR3 runs to 15 residues. V was clipped by 3 bases and J by 2 bases, with 14 bases between them. Germline CDR1 is WSHSY and CDR2 is SAAADI. Under the authors' procedure: Amplified reference gene primers provided the basis for estimating nucleated cell counts. TCRdb's copy holds only in-frame clones and misses some; the assay was immunoSEQ multiplex PCR. The DNA gave D and trimming, while V, J and clone size come from that table. The table has around 150,000 clones, more than 60% seen once. Sequenced sample: peripheral blood. J is TRBJ2-7 and V is TRBV10-2, with TRBD1 as a possible D gene (6 bases). This TCR came from a man between 65 and 85 years old with acute or convalescent COVID-19. The CDR3 is CASSELGDTTYEQYF. In DNA, the CDR3 is TGCGCCAGCAGTGAATTAGGGGACACCACCTACGAGCAGTACTTC.